These T cell receptor beta chains were read from a single sample in a study of cytomegalovirus exposure and HLA in healthy donors. Some clones are missing from TCRdb's copy, which holds only in-frame ones; the method was immunoSEQ multiplex PCR. Here the sample spans fewer than 250,000 clones, about four fifths being singletons. Specimen: PBMCs. These receptors were collected from a man aged 35 to 55 in good health and CMV-seropositive. Each CDR3 is given with its conserved first and last residue. The D gene is left open where the match is weak. Clone sizes are given selectively: once, few, many, or a class where the clone is expanded.

j_call	v_call	d_call	clone_size	cdr3_nt	cdr3_aa
TRBJ1-4	TRBV5-6	-	-	TGTGCCAGCAGCCCAGGGTATGCTAATGAAAAACTGTTTTTT	CASSPGYANEKLFF
TRBJ2-3	TRBV27	TRBD2	-	TGTGCCAGCAGTTATTCTAGCGGGGATACGCAGTATTTT	CASSYSSGDTQYF
TRBJ2-2	TRBV9	TRBD2	-	TGTGCCAGCTCACCGGGGGGACTAGCGGGACACGCGGGTGGGGAGCTGTTTTTT	CASSPGGLAGHAGGELFF
TRBJ2-5	TRBV5-4	TRBD2	-	TGTGCCAGCAGCTTGGGTACTAGCGGGAGGGCCTGGGAGACCCAGTACTTC	CASSLGTSGRAWETQYF
TRBJ1-2	TRBV5-8	-	-	TGTGCCAGCAGCTTGGCCAATCAGGGGAAGCATGGCTACACCTTC	CASSLANQGKHGYTF
TRBJ1-3	TRBV30	TRBD1	-	TGTGCCTGGAGTTCTGGACAGGGGACGGACACCATATATTTT	CAWSSGQGTDTIYF
TRBJ2-5	TRBV29-1	TRBD1	-	TGCAGCGGGCAGACAGGGGGAAAGACCCAGTACTTC	CSGQTGGKTQYF
TRBJ1-2	TRBV7-9	-	-	TGTGCCAGCAGCTTAGCTTCCTTACAGGGTACCAGTGGCTACACCTTC	CASSLASLQGTSGYTF
TRBJ2-1	TRBV7-6	TRBD2	-	TGTGCCAGCAGCTTAGGCTCGGCTCCGGGACTAGCGGGAACAATCTACAATGAGCAGTTCTTC	CASSLGSAPGLAGTIYNEQFF
TRBJ2-1	TRBV5-1	-	-	TGCGCCAGCAGCTTGGTGGCGGAAGCCTACAATGAGCAGTTCTTC	CASSLVAEAYNEQFF
TRBJ2-7	TRBV5-4	-	-	TGTGCCAGCAGCTTGGGGCAGCGAGCCTACGAGCAGTACTTC	CASSLGQRAYEQYF
TRBJ2-1	TRBV7-9	TRBD2	-	TGTGCCAGCAGCCCCCGACTAGCGGGAGTGGGTCGGGGCAATGAGCAGTTCTTC	CASSPRLAGVGRGNEQFF
TRBJ2-3	TRBV6-5	TRBD2	-	TGTGCCAGCAGTTTGGGGGGAGGGTGGGCAGATACGCAGTATTTT	CASSLGGGWADTQYF
TRBJ2-3	TRBV11-2	-	-	TGTGCCAGCAGCTTAGGCGGCAGGGGAGGCACAGATACGCAGTATTTT	CASSLGGRGGTDTQYF
TRBJ2-5	TRBV30	TRBD2	-	TGTGCCTGGAGTGCTGGACTAGCGGGAAAAGAGACCCAGTACTTC	CAWSAGLAGKETQYF
TRBJ2-7	TRBV27	-	-	TGTGCCAGCAGTTTATCTTCTGGCTGGGAGCAGTACTTC	CASSLSSGWEQYF
TRBJ2-1	TRBV6-1	-	-	TGTGCCAGCAGGATAAAGCCGGGGGTATACAATGAGCAGTTCTTC	CASRIKPGVYNEQFF
TRBJ1-1	TRBV18	-	-	TGTGCCAGCTCGCAACGGCCCCCTGGACACCCGAACACTGAAGCTTTCTTT	CASSQRPPGHPNTEAFF
TRBJ2-2	TRBV6-4	TRBD2	-	TGTGCCACTCAAGCGGGAGTTGGCACCGGGGAGCTGTTTTTT	CATQAGVGTGELFF
TRBJ1-5	TRBV6-1	-	-	TGTGCCAGCAGTGAAAGGGGGAGCAATCAGCCCCAGCATTTT	CASSERGSNQPQHF
TRBJ1-5	TRBV27	-	-	TGTGCCAGCAGTTTACGGGGGGGCGGTCAGCCCCAGCATTTT	CASSLRGGGQPQHF
TRBJ1-2	TRBV4-2	TRBD1	-	TGTGCCAGCAGCCAAGACCCGACAGGGGTTCATGGCTACACCTTC	CASSQDPTGVHGYTF
TRBJ2-3	TRBV7-3	-	-	TGTGCCAGCAGCCCCGAGGCGGGCTCGACAGATACGCAGTATTTT	CASSPEAGSTDTQYF
TRBJ1-1	TRBV7-9	-	-	TGTGCCAGCAGCCCGACACCAAACACTGAAGCTTTCTTT	CASSPTPNTEAFF
TRBJ1-1	TRBV18	-	-	TGTGCCAGCTCACAAATAGGCACAGTGACCGAAGCTTTCTTT	CASSQIGTVTEAFF
TRBJ2-6	TRBV5-1	TRBD2	-	TGCGCCAGCGGCGGGAGCTCTGGGGCCAACGTCCTGACTTTC	CASGGSSGANVLTF
TRBJ2-6	TRBV5-4	-	-	TGTGCCAGCAGCTTGATAGCCTCTGGGGCCAACGTCCTGACTTTC	CASSLIASGANVLTF
TRBJ2-7	TRBV7-9	TRBD1	-	TGTGCCAGCAGCTTAGTCGGACAGGGGGAGCAGTACTTC	CASSLVGQGEQYF
TRBJ1-2	TRBV29-1	-	-	TGCAGCGTTGGTACAGAGACACCTATGGGTAGGACCTTC	CSVGTETPMGRTF
TRBJ1-3	TRBV30	TRBD1	-	TGTGCCTGGAGTGTAAGACAGGGAGCGGGAAACACCATATATTTT	CAWSVRQGAGNTIYF
TRBJ2-1	TRBV9	TRBD2	-	TGTGCCAGCAGCGTAGAGACTAGCGGTACCAATGAGCAGTTCTTC	CASSVETSGTNEQFF
TRBJ2-5	TRBV5-1	-	-	TGCGCCAGCAGCTTGACAGAGCAAGAGACCCAGTACTTC	CASSLTEQETQYF
TRBJ2-3	TRBV6-5	TRBD2	few	TGTGCCAGCAGTTACGGGACTACGGATACGCAGTATTTT	CASSYGTTDTQYF
TRBJ1-1	TRBV19	TRBD1	few	TGTGCCAGTAGTATAGTCGAGACAGGGTACACTGAAGCTTTCTTT	CASSIVETGYTEAFF
TRBJ2-1	TRBV19	-	once	TGTGCCAGTAGTATAGAGGAGGGGCCCCCGATCTTC	CASSIEEGPPIF
TRBJ1-5	TRBV6-1	TRBD1	few	TGTGCCAGCAGTGCGACAGGGGGTAACCAGCCCCAGCATTTT	CASSATGGNQPQHF
TRBJ2-3	TRBV21-1	-	-	TGTGCCAGCAGCAAAAACGGGAGGATGGCTACAGATACGCAGTATTTT	CASSKNGRMATDTQYF
TRBJ2-7	TRBV11-1	TRBD1	-	TGTGCCAGCAGCCCTCGGACAGGGACATACGAGCAGTACTTC	CASSPRTGTYEQYF
TRBJ2-6	TRBV5-6	TRBD1	-	TGTGCCAGCAGCCTAACTCGGACAGGGGGAATCTCTGGGGCCAACGTCCTGACTTTC	CASSLTRTGGISGANVLTF
TRBJ1-5	TRBV18	TRBD1	-	TGTGCCAGCTCACCACAGCAAGTAACAGGGGGACAGCCCCAGCATTTT	CASSPQQVTGGQPQHF
TRBJ2-1	TRBV25-1	TRBD2	-	TGTGCCAGCAGTGAATGGACCGCCGGGAGGTACAATGAGCAGTTCTTC	CASSEWTAGRYNEQFF
TRBJ2-1	TRBV5-1	-	few	TGCGCCAGCAGCTGGGACGGGGGTAATGAGCAGTTCTTC	CASSWDGGNEQFF
TRBJ2-7	TRBV11-2	TRBD2	-	TGTGCCAGCAGCTTAGATTGGCGGGAGGGAAACGAGCAGTACTTC	CASSLDWREGNEQYF
TRBJ2-7	TRBV7-6	-	-	TGTGCCAGCAGCTCGGGCGCGGGACGGATCTACGAGCAGTACTTC	CASSSGAGRIYEQYF
TRBJ1-2	TRBV27	TRBD1	-	TGTGCCAGCAGTTCCGGACAGGGCCGTATCTATGGCTACACCTTC	CASSSGQGRIYGYTF
TRBJ2-2	TRBV30	TRBD2	-	TGTGCCTGGAGTGGGGCGGGAGTAAAAACCGGGGAGCTGTTTTTT	CAWSGAGVKTGELFF
TRBJ1-5	TRBV4-1	-	-	TGCGCCAGCAGCCAAGCTCGGAATCAGCCCCAGCATTTT	CASSQARNQPQHF
TRBJ1-5	TRBV6-5	-	-	TGTGCCAGCAGTCCAAGGGAGAATCAGCCCCAGCATTTT	CASSPRENQPQHF
TRBJ2-1	TRBV7-8	TRBD2	-	TGTGCCAGCAGCTTGCCCACCCGGACTAGCGGGAACTACAATGAGCAGTTCTTC	CASSLPTRTSGNYNEQFF
TRBJ2-2	TRBV9	-	once	TGTGCCAGCAGCGTAGCTGAGGGGTCTAGCGCTGATGGGGGGGAGCTGTTTTTT	CASSVAEGSSADGGELFF
TRBJ2-1	TRBV27	-	-	TGTGCCAGCAGTTTAGCCAGGGGAGATGAGCAGTTCTTC	CASSLARGDEQFF